A selection of T cell receptor beta chains follows, all from one sample in a study of monozygotic twins with inflammatory bowel disease. TCRdb reprocessed the 5' RACE reads and keeps a single row for each CDR3 protein, giving no DNA. The sample spans around 370,000 distinct CDR3 sequences; the ten largest clones claim around 2.6%. The specimen sequenced was blood. The receptors derive from a human donor with ulcerative colitis or Crohn's disease, or a healthy co-twin of an affected twin (not recorded which). Each CDR3 is given with its conserved first and last residue.

V gene	J gene	CDR3 protein
TRBV12-3/TRBV12-4	TRBJ1-1	CASSFLRARGTEAFF
TRBV4-3	TRBJ2-4	CASSQDAGGWTKNIQYF
TRBV20-1	TRBJ2-1	CSAREGYNEQFF
TRBV6-2/TRBV6-3	TRBJ1-2	CASSYAVRPGQGRSVYGYTF
TRBV18	TRBJ1-3	CASSPTDSSGNTIYF
TRBV20-1	TRBJ2-4	CSAPALGLAKNIQYF
TRBV5-4	TRBJ1-1	CASSSGGGDTEAFF
TRBV29-1	TRBJ2-5	CSVVYLDGQETQYF
TRBV27	TRBJ2-7	CASRRTGGSMSSYEQYF
TRBV13	TRBJ2-7	CASSPGTGPSYEQYF
TRBV7-2	TRBJ1-4	CASSRQGRSEKLFF
TRBV28	TRBJ2-4	CASSPPGQPGNIQYF
TRBV7-3	TRBJ2-2	CASSSYVGDTGELFF
TRBV29-1	TRBJ2-7	CSAGGLTYEQYF
TRBV7-3	TRBJ2-3	CASSLQGTSPRSDTQYF
TRBV2	TRBJ2-5	CASSELEGETQYF